This TCR beta chain was captured in a study of blood T cell repertoires in COVID-19. CDR3 length equals 14 residues. V shed 0 bases, J shed 5 bases, and the junction held 2 bases outside the gene matches. The V gene's germline CDR1 is SGHNT and CDR2 YYREEE (reference sequence). Produced via immunoSEQ multiplex PCR; TCRdb's table is partial and in-frame only. This sample yields 45,000 to 50,000 clones, of which approximately 83% are seen a single time; less than 75% belongs to the top ten. The genes are TRBV5-4 and TRBJ2-5, with 9 bases aligning to TRBD2. The receptor was derived from a man between 70 and 80 years old with acute or convalescent COVID-19. Sequenced material: peripheral blood. The CDR3 region is CASSLGLAAETQYF. The CDR3 nucleotides are TGTGCCAGCAGCTTGGGACTAGCGGCGGAGACCCAGTACTTC. The full variable domain, with the rest looked up from reference TRBV5-4 and TRBJ2-5, is ETGVTQSPTHLIKTRGQQVTLRCSSQSGHNTVSWYQQALGQGPQFIFQYYREEENGRGNFPPRFSGLQFPNYSSELNVNALELDDSALYLCASSLGLAAETQYFGPGTRLLVL.